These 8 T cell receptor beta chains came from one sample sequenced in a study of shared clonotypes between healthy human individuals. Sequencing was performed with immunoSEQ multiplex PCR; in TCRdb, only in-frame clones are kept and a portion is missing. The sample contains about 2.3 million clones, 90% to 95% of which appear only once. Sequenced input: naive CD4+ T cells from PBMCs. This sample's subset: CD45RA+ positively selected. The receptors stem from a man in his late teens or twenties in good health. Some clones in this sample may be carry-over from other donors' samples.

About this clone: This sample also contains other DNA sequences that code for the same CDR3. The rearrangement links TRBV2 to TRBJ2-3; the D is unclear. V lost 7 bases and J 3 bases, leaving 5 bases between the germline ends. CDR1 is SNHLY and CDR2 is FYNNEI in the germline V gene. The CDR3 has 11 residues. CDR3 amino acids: CASTNTDTQYF. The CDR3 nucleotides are TGTGCCAGCACCAATACAGATACGCAGTATTTT.

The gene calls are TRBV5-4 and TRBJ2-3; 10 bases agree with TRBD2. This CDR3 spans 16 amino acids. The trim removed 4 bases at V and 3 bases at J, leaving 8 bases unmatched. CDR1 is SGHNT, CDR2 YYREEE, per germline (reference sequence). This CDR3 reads CASSPRAGGPTDTQYF. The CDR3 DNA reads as TGTGCCAGCAGCCCCCGAGCGGGAGGGCCGACAGATACGCAGTATTTT.

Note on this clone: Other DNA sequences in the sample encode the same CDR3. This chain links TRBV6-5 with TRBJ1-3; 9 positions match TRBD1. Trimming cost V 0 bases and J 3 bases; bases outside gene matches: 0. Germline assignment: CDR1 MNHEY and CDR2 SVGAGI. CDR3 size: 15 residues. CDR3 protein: CASSYSGQGGNTIYF. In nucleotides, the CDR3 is TGTGCCAGCAGTTACTCGGGACAGGGTGGAAACACCATATATTTT.

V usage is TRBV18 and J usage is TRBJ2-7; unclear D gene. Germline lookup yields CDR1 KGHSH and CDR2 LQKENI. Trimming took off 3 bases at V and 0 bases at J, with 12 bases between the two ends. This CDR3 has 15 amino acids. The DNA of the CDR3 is TGTGCCAGCTCACCGGAAGGGCTCGCCTCCTACGAGCAGTACTTC. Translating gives CASSPEGLASYEQYF.

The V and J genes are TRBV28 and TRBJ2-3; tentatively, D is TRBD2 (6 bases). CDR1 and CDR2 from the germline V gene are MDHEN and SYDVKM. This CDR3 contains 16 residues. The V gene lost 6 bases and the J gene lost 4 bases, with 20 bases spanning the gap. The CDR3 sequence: CASRAPEGTGSDTQYF. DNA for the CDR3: TGTGCCAGCAGGGCCCCGGAGGGAACCGGTTCAGATACGCAGTATTTT.

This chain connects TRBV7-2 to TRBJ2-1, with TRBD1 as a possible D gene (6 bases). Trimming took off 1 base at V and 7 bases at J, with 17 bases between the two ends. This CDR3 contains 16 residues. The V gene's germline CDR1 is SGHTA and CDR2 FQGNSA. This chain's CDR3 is CASSLVGTGIVNEQFF. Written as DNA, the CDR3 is TGTGCCAGCAGCTTAGTTGGTACAGGGATCGTGAATGAGCAGTTCTTC. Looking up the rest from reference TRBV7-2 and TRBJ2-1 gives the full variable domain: GAGVSQSPSNKVTEKGKDVELRCDPISGHTALYWYRQSLGQGLEFLIYFQGNSAPDKSGLPSDRFSAERTGGSVSTLTIQRTQQEDSAVYLCASSLVGTGIVNEQFFGPGTRLTVL.

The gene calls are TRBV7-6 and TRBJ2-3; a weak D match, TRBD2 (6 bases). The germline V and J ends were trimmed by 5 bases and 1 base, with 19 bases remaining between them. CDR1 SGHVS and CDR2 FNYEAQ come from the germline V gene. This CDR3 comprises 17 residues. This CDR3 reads CASSLRVPGGGTDTQYF. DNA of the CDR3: TGTGCCAGCAGCCTCCGCGTCCCCGGAGGGGGCACAGATACGCAGTATTTT.

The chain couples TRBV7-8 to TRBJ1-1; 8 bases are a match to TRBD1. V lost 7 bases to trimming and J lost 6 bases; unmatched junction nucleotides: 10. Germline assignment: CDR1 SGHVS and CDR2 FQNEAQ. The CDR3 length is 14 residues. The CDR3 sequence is CASIPHRGIPEAFF. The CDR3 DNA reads TGTGCCAGCATCCCTCACAGGGGGATTCCTGAAGCTTTCTTT.